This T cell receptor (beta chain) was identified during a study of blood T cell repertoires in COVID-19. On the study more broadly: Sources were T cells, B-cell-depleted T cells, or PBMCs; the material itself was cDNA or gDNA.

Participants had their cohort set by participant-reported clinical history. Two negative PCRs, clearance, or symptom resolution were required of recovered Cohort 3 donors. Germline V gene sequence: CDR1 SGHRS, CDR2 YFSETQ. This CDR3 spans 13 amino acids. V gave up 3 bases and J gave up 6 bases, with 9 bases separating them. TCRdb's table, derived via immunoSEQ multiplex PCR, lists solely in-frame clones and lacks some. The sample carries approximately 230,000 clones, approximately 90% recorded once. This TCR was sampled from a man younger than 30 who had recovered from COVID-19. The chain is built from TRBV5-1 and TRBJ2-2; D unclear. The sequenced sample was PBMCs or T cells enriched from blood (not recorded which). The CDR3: CASSSSLSGELFF. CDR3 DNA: TGCGCCAGCAGCTCCTCTCTGTCCGGGGAGCTGTTTTTT. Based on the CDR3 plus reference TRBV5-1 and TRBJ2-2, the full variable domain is KAGVTQTPRYLIKTRGQQVTLSCSPISGHRSVSWYQQTPGQGLQFLFEYFSETQRNKGNFPGRFSGRQFSNSRSEMNVSTLELGDSALYLCASSSSLSGELFFGEGSRLTVL.